The text below deals with one T cell receptor (beta chain). Antigen unknown. The CDR3 is 14 amino acids. V was trimmed by 4 bases and J by 0 bases, leaving 8 bases between them. CDR1 is MNHEY and CDR2 is SVGAGI in the germline V gene. This entry is derived from a study of cytomegalovirus exposure and HLA in healthy donors. Study-level results: Based on reports, TCR beta sequences accurately predicted HLA-A and HLA-B alleles for most subjects. Later analysis suggested most CMV-associated TCR beta chains were HLA-restricted.

With 60 Vbeta and 13 Jbeta primers, the PCR was carried out. The method was immunoSEQ multiplex PCR; TCRdb's version includes in-frame clones alone and lacks a portion of them. The top ten clones hold under 4.5% of a sample with some 100,000 clones, around three quarters of them seen once. Material: PBMCs. V usage is TRBV6-5 and J usage is TRBJ2-3; D is perhaps TRBD2 (5 bases). This TCR derives from a woman aged 50 to 60 in good health and CMV-seropositive. The CDR3 sequence: CASSWRSSTDTQYF. The CDR3 DNA is TGTGCCAGCAGTTGGAGGAGTAGCACAGATACGCAGTATTTT.